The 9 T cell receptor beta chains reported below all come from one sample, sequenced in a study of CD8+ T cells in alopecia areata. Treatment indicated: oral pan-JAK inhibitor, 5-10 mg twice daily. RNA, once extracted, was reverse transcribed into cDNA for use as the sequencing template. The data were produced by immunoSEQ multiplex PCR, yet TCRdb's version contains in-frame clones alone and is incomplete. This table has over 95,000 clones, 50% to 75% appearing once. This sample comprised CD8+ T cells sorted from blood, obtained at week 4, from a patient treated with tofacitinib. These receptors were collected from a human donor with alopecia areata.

CDR3 nucleotide sequence: TGTGCCAGCAGCTTAGAAGGTGATGGCTACACCTTC. Translating gives CASSLEGDGYTF. The V gene is TRBV7-9, the J gene TRBJ1-2; D unclear. Looked up from germline, CDR1 is SEHNR and CDR2 is FQNEAQ (reference sequence). This CDR3 has 12 amino acids. V lost 1 base to trimming and J lost 6 bases, with 6 bases between them.

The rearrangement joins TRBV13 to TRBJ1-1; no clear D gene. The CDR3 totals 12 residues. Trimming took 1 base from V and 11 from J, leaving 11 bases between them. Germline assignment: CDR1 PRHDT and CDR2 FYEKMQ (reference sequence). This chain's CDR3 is CASSLDREVAFF. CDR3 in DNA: TGTGCCAGCAGCTTAGACCGGGAGGTGGCTTTCTTT.

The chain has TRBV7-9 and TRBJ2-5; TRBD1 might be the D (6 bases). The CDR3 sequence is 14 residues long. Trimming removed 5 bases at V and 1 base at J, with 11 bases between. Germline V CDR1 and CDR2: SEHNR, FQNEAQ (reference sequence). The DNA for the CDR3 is TGTGCCAGCAGCCCAGGACAGCCCCAAGAGACCCAGTACTTC. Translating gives CASSPGQPQETQYF.

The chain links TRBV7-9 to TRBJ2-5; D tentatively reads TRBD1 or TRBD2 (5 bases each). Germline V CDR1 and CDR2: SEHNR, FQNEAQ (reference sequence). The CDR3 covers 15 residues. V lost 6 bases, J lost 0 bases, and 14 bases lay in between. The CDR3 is CASSLLGEYQETQYF. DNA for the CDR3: TGTGCCAGCAGTTTATTGGGGGAGTACCAAGAGACCCAGTACTTC.

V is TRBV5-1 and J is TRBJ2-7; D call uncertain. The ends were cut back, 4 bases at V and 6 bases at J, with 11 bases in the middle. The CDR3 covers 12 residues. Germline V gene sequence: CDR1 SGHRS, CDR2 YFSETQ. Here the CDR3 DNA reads TGCGCCAGCAGCACCCTCGGTTCCGAGCAGTACTTC. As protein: CASSTLGSEQYF. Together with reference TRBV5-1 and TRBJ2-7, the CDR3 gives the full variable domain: KAGVTQTPRYLIKTRGQQVTLSCSPISGHRSVSWYQQTPGQGLQFLFEYFSETQRNKGNFPGRFSGRQFSNSRSEMNVSTLELGDSALYLCASSTLGSEQYFGPGTRLTVT.

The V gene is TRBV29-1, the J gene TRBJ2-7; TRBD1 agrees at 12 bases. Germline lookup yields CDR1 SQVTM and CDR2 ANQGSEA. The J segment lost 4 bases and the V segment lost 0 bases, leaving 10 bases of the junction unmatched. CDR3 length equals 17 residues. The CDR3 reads CSVEDQGQGADAYEQYF. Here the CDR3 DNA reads TGCAGCGTTGAAGATCAGGGACAGGGGGCGGACGCGTACGAGCAGTACTTC.

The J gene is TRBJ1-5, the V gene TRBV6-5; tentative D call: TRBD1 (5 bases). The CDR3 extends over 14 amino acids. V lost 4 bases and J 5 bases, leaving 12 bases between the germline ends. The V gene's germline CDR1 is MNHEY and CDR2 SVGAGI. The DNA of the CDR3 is TGTGCCAGCAGTTCTAGGGGAAGGGATCAGCCCCAGCATTTT. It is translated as CASSSRGRDQPQHF.

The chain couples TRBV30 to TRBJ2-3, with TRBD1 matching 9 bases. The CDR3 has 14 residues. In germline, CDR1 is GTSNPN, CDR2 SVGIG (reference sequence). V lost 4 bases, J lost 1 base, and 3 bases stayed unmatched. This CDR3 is CAWIGDRGTDTQYF. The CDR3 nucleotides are TGTGCCTGGATAGGGGACAGGGGCACAGATACGCAGTATTTT.

The CDR3 here is CASSLAGDYEQYF. The CDR3 DNA follows: TGCGCCAGCAGCCTAGCAGGGGACTACGAGCAGTACTTC. The chain joins TRBV4-1 to TRBJ2-7; tentative D call: TRBD1 (6 bases). Germline V gene lookup returns CDR1 MGHRA and CDR2 YSYEKL. V lost 4 bases to trimming and J lost 3 bases, with 10 bases between them. The CDR3 is made up of 13 amino acids.